This T cell receptor beta chain came from a study of identical twins. General observations from the study: Analyses of zero insertions could be partly confounded by invariant MAIT and iNKT cells. Twins shared beta out-of-frame sequences in excess, but this excess was weaker.

Via MiXCR, TCRdb re-called the 5' RACE reads, giving one row per CDR3 protein. Of 500,000 to 600,000 distinct CDR3 sequences listed, 22% are singletons. This CDR3 spans 17 amino acids. The ends were cut back, 0 bases at V and 1 base at J, with 12 bases in the middle. Germline V gene sequence: CDR1 LGHNA, CDR2 YSLEER. Regarding this clonotype: Its antigen remains unidentified.

The data also belong to a second study, concerning T cells expressing NK-cell markers.

This chain uses TRBV4-3 with TRBJ2-2, with D possibly being TRBD1 (5 bases). The source of this sequence is a young woman in good health. Sample: CD4+ T cells sorted from blood. CDR3 loop: CASSQDLRGGNTGELFF. The CDR3 DNA reads TGCGCCAGCAGCCAAGATCTAAGGGGCGGGAACACCGGGGAGCTGTTTTTT.